The 19 T cell receptor beta chains below were found in one sample sequenced in a study of shared clonotypes between healthy human individuals. Assay used: immunoSEQ multiplex PCR; TCRdb lists only in-frame clones, some missing. The table records millions of clones, around 93% of them present only once. Terminally differentiated effector memory CD45RA+ cells were excluded by CCR7 positive selection of CD45RO-negative cells. The sequenced material came from naive CD8+ T cells from PBMCs. These receptors came from a man younger than 35 in good health. Some clones in this sample may be carry-over from other donors' samples.

The chain carries TRBV27 and TRBJ2-7, with D possibly called TRBD1 or TRBD2 (7 bases each). Germline lookup yields CDR1 MNHEY and CDR2 SMNVEV (reference sequence). V gave up 2 bases and J gave up 4 bases, with 15 bases separating them. This CDR3 spans 15 amino acids. CDR3 bases: TGTGCCAGCAGTTTACGGCAGGGGGGGTGGTACGAGCAGTACTTC. Amino acids: CASSLRQGGWYEQYF.

The chain links TRBV27 to TRBJ2-1; the D is unclear. Between the trimmed V and J ends, which lost 3 bases and 5 bases, there was a span of 8 bases. Germline values: CDR1 MNHEY, CDR2 SMNVEV (reference sequence). This CDR3 spans 13 amino acids. Here the CDR3 DNA reads TGTGCCAGCAGTTTCTGGCCAAACAATGAGCAGTTCTTC. This encodes CASSFWPNNEQFF.

This chain connects TRBV30 to TRBJ2-6, with D maybe TRBD2 (5 bases). Trimming removed 2 bases from V and 0 bases from J, with 23 bases in between. In germline, CDR1 is GTSNPN, CDR2 SVGIG (reference sequence). The CDR3 runs to 20 residues. The DNA for the CDR3 is TGTGCCTGGAGTCCCCCAGAGGGTTTCATCCCTCACTCTGGGGCCAACGTCCTGACTTTC. Protein sequence: CAWSPPEGFIPHSGANVLTF.

Concerning this clone: Other DNA sequences in the sample encode the same CDR3. The chain has TRBV5-6 and TRBJ2-1; 8 nucleotides agree with TRBD1. CDR1 is SGHDT, CDR2 YYEEEE, per germline. V lost 2 bases to trimming and J lost 4 bases; unmatched junction nucleotides: 5. There are 15 residues in the CDR3. For the CDR3, the DNA is TGTGCCAGCAGCTTTGGGACAGGAAATTACAATGAGCAGTTCTTC. Amino acids: CASSFGTGNYNEQFF.

This rearrangement joins TRBV9 to TRBJ2-7; D may match TRBD1 or TRBD2 (6 bases each). V was shortened by 0 bases and J by 4 bases, with 14 bases between the two germline ends. Looked up from germline, CDR1 is SGDLS and CDR2 is YYNGEE. The CDR3 length is 15 residues. The CDR3 is CASSVDAGEAYEQYF. DNA of the CDR3: TGTGCCAGCAGCGTAGACGCAGGGGAGGCATACGAGCAGTACTTC.

The chain's CDR3 is CASSSGLANTGELFF. CDR3 DNA sequence: TGTGCCAGCAGCTCCGGACTAGCGAACACCGGGGAGCTGTTTTTT. The chain is built from TRBV7-9 and TRBJ2-2; 7 positions match TRBD2. The CDR3 contains 15 residues. V lost 4 bases and J lost 0; bases outside the gene matches: 2. Germline V gene sequence: CDR1 SEHNR, CDR2 FQNEAQ (reference sequence).

The chain is built from TRBV11-2 and TRBJ1-4; tentative D call: TRBD1 (6 bases). Trimming shortened V by 7 bases and J by 2 bases, and 14 bases separated the two germline ends. CDR3 length: 15 residues. CDR1 is SGHAT, CDR2 FQNNGV, per germline. The chain's CDR3 is CASTRPGGTNEKLFF. CDR3 nucleotides: TGTGCCAGCACTCGACCGGGGGGCACTAATGAAAAACTGTTTTTT.

The chain combines TRBV5-1 with TRBJ2-5; D remains unclear. CDR1 is SGHRS, CDR2 YFSETQ, per germline. This CDR3 contains 13 residues. V lost 0 bases to trimming and J lost 5 bases, with 8 bases between them. DNA for the CDR3: TGCGCCAGCAGCTTGGGGGTTAAGGAGACCCAGTACTTC. Its protein is CASSLGVKETQYF.

A single count supports this clone. The chain uses TRBV7-2 and TRBJ2-2; D is uncertain. CDR3 size: 13 residues. The germline V gene encodes CDR1 SGHTA and CDR2 FQGNSA. Trimming took 8 bases from V and 5 from J, leaving 12 bases between them. The CDR3 protein is CASEIEATGELFF. The CDR3 coding sequence is TGTGCCAGCGAAATAGAGGCGACCGGGGAGCTGTTTTTT.

The chain recombines TRBV27 with TRBJ2-7; D perhaps matches TRBD2 (6 bases). Germline CDR1 reads MNHEY; CDR2 reads SMNVEV (reference sequence). CDR3 size: 12 residues. Trimming removed 7 bases from V and 4 bases from J, with 11 bases in between. This CDR3 is CASTGGKYEQYF. The DNA of the CDR3 is TGTGCCAGCACTGGCGGGAAGTACGAGCAGTACTTC.

This chain joins TRBV7-9 and TRBJ2-5; 7 nucleotides line up with TRBD1. The CDR3 is 13 residues long. With V trimmed by 4 bases and J by 6 bases, 5 bases remained unmatched. The germline V gene encodes CDR1 SEHNR and CDR2 FQNEAQ (reference sequence). The CDR3 DNA reads TGTGCCAGCAGCTCCCAGGGGGAAAAGACCCAGTACTTC. Amino acids: CASSSQGEKTQYF. Drawing the rest from reference TRBV7-9 and TRBJ2-5, the complete variable domain is DTGVSQNPRHKITKRGQNVTFRCDPISEHNRLYWYRQTLGQGPEFLTYFQNEAQLEKSRLLSDRFSAERPKGSFSTLEIQRTEQGDSAMYLCASSSQGEKTQYFGPGTRLLVL.

As DNA, the CDR3 is TGTGCCAGCAGCATCCTTCGGGGCTCACCCGGGGGGACCCAGTACTTC. Its protein product is CASSILRGSPGGTQYF. The V gene is TRBV28, the J gene TRBJ2-5, with D perhaps matching TRBD2 (6 bases). Germline loops: CDR1 MDHEN, CDR2 SYDVKM. CDR3 size: 16 residues. V lost 6 bases, J lost 7 bases, and 24 bases lay in between.

V and J are TRBV5-8 and TRBJ1-1, with TRBD1 matching 12 bases. This CDR3 comprises 14 residues. In germline, CDR1 is SGHTS, CDR2 YDEGEE. After removal of 4 bases from V and 11 bases from J, the junction contained 9 bases not matched to a gene. CDR3 sequence: CASSLGTGGTGAFF. The CDR3 DNA reads as TGTGCCAGCAGCCTAGGGACAGGGGGCACAGGGGCTTTCTTT. Looking up the rest from reference TRBV5-8 and TRBJ1-1 gives the full variable domain: EAGVTQSPTHLIKTRGQQATLRCSPISGHTSVYWYQQALGLGLQFLLWYDEGEERNRGNFPPRFSGRQFPNYSSELNVNALELEDSALYLCASSLGTGGTGAFFGQGTRLTVV.

This sequence joins TRBV5-8 and TRBJ2-5; D call uncertain. Trimming left V 0 bases short and J 2 bases short, with 8 bases between. The CDR3 spans 14 residues. CDR1 and CDR2 from the germline V gene are SGHTS and YDEGEE. As DNA, the CDR3 is TGTGCCAGCAGCTTGGTGTATCAGCAAGAGACCCAGTACTTC. Translation: CASSLVYQQETQYF. The full variable domain, rest sourced from reference TRBV5-8 and TRBJ2-5, is EAGVTQSPTHLIKTRGQQATLRCSPISGHTSVYWYQQALGLGLQFLLWYDEGEERNRGNFPPRFSGRQFPNYSSELNVNALELEDSALYLCASSLVYQQETQYFGPGTRLLVL.

This chain links TRBV7-7 with TRBJ2-5; tentative D call: TRBD1 (6 bases). V was clipped by 3 bases and J by 0 bases, with 11 bases between them. CDR1 is SSHAT and CDR2 is FNYEAQ in the germline V gene (reference sequence). The CDR3 sequence is 15 residues long. CDR3 protein: CASSLEQGNQETQYF. DNA of the CDR3: TGTGCCAGCAGCTTGGAGCAGGGGAACCAAGAGACCCAGTACTTC.

CDR3 in amino acids: CSVASGTGLTEAFF. CDR3 nucleotide sequence: TGCAGCGTTGCCTCCGGGACAGGCCTCACTGAAGCTTTCTTT. V is TRBV29-1 and J is TRBJ1-1, with 8 bases that match TRBD1. There are 14 residues in the CDR3. Looked up from germline, CDR1 is SQVTM and CDR2 is ANQGSEA. The V and J ends lost 4 bases and 4 bases, in that order; junction bases with no gene match: 8.

This clone was seen just once. V is TRBV9 and J is TRBJ2-7, with 7 bases identical to TRBD1. The germline V gene has CDR1 SGDLS and CDR2 YYNGEE. After removal of 4 bases from V and 1 base from J, the junction contained 8 bases not matched to a gene. There are 15 residues in the CDR3. The DNA of the CDR3 is TGTGCCAGCAGCCCCGACAGGGTACTATCCTACGAGCAGTACTTC. Translated: CASSPDRVLSYEQYF. The entire variable domain, with the rest obtained from reference TRBV9 and TRBJ2-7, is as follows: DSGVTQTPKHLITATGQRVTLRCSPRSGDLSVYWYQQSLDQGLQFLIQYYNGEERAKGNILERFSAQQFPDLHSELNLSSLELGDSALYFCASSPDRVLSYEQYFGPGTRLTVT.

The J gene is TRBJ2-5, the V gene TRBV15, with 7 bases lining up with TRBD2. Germline CDR1 LNHNV, CDR2 YYDKDF (reference sequence). This CDR3 is built from 15 residues. J was trimmed by 2 bases and V by 0 bases; bases with no gene match: 3. Here the CDR3 DNA reads TGTGCCACCAGCAGAGAGATGGGGGGGCAAGAGACCCAGTACTTC. This translates into CATSREMGGQETQYF.

This chain links TRBV2 with TRBJ2-7; the D gene could be TRBD1 or TRBD2 (5 bases each). Germline CDR1 SNHLY, CDR2 FYNNEI. The germline V and J ends were trimmed by 6 bases and 3 bases, with 12 bases remaining between them. This CDR3 has 13 residues. In DNA form, the CDR3 reads TGTGCCAGCAGCTGGGACGGCGGCTACGAGCAGTACTTC. It encodes CASSWDGGYEQYF. Supplemented by reference TRBV2 and TRBJ2-7, the full variable domain reads EPEVTQTPSHQVTQMGQEVILRCVPISNHLYFYWYRQILGQKVEFLVSFYNNEISEKSEIFDDQFSVERPDGSNFTLKIRSTKLEDSAMYFCASSWDGGYEQYFGPGTRLTVT.